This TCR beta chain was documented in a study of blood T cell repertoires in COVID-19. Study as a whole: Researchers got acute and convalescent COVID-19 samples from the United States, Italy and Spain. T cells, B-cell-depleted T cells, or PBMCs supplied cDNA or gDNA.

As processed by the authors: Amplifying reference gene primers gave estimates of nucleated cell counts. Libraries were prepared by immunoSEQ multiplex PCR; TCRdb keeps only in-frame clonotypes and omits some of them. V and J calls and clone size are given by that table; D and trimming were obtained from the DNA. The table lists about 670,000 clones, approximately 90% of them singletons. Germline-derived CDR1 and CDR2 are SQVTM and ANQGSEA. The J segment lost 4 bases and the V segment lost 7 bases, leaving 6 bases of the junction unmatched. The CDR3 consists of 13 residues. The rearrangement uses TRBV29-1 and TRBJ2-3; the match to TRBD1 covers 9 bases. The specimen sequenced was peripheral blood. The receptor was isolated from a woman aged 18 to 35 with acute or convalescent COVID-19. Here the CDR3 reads CSDWTGEADTQYF. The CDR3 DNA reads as TGCAGCGACTGGACAGGGGAGGCAGATACGCAGTATTTT.